This T cell receptor beta chain is from a study of human T cells and chemical hapten exposure. About the study: Doses of diphenylcyclopropenone went to the patients' scalps weekly throughout the approximately 24-week study.

Indicated time point: pre-sensitization, week 0. Treatment of the sample: therapeutic diphenylcyclopropenone sensitization with weekly scalp DPC. Using its own MiXCR run on the RACE reads, TCRdb lists one record per CDR3 protein. The sample yields 200,000 to 300,000 distinct CDR3 sequences, approximately 8.6% seen once. This clonotype was found a few times. This receptor was obtained from a woman in her thirties or forties with alopecia areata. Some clones in this sample may be carry-over from other donors' samples. The material sequenced was whole blood, taken in connection with sensitization to the hapten diphenylcyclopropenone (DPC).

CDR3 residues: CSASDRGSYEQYF. The CDR3 DNA sequence: TGCAGTGCTAGTGACAGGGGCTCCTACGAGCAGTACTTC. The rearrangement links TRBV20-1 to TRBJ2-7, with 8 bases that match TRBD1. Germline lookup yields CDR1 DFQATT and CDR2 SNEGSKA (reference sequence). This CDR3 spans 13 amino acids. V was pared by 3 bases and J by 0 bases, with 1 base of the junction left unmatched.